The sequence of this T cell receptor beta chain was determined in a study of OX40 agonist ivuxolimab in advanced cancers. Measured with immunoSEQ multiplex PCR; TCRdb has only the in-frame clones, and not every one. The data show tens of thousands of clones, approximately 87% seen once. This CDR3 region has 15 residues. With 1 base removed from V and 5 bases from J, the gap between germline ends came to 14 bases. Germline V gene data show CDR1 as SGHTA and CDR2 as FQGNSA. The sequencing used CD4+ or CD8+ T cells sorted from blood, collected in a trial of the OX40 agonist ivuxolimab. The TCR was taken from an adult with an advanced solid tumor such as melanoma, head and neck, liver or kidney cancer. The chain recombines TRBV7-2 with TRBJ2-5; D unclear. CDR3 protein: CASSLGRPPLETQYF. The CDR3 region has the DNA TGTGCCAGCAGCTTAGGGCGACCCCCCCTGGAGACCCAGTACTTC.